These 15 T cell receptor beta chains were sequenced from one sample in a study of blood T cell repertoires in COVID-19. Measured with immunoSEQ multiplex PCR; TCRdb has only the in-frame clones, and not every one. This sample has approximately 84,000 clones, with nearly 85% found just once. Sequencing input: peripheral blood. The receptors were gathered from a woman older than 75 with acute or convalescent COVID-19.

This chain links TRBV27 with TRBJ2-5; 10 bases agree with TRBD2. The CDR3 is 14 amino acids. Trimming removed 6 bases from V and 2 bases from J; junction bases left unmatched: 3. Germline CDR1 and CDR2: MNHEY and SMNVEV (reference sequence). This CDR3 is CASRTSGRQETQYF. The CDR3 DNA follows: TGTGCCAGCAGGACTAGCGGGCGTCAAGAGACCCAGTACTTC.

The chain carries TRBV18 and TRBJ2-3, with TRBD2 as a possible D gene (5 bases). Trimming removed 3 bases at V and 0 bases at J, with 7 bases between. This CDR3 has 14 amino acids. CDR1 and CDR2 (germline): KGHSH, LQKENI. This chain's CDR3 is CASSPERSTDTQYF. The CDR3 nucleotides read TGTGCCAGCTCACCGGAGCGGAGCACAGATACGCAGTATTTT.

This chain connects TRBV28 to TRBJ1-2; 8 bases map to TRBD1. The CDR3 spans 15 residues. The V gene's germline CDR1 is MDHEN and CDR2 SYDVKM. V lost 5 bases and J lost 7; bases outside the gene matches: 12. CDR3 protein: CASSRSRQGSGGYTF. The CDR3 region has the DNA TGTGCCAGCAGTCGTTCTCGACAGGGGAGCGGTGGCTACACCTTC.

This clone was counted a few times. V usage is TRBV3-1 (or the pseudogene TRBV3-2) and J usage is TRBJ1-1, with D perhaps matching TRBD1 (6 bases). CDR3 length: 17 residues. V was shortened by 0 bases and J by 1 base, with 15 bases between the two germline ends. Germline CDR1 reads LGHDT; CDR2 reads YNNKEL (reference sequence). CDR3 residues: CASSQDLAGAANTEAFF. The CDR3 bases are TGTGCCAGCAGCCAAGATCTGGCAGGGGCCGCGAACACTGAAGCTTTCTTT.

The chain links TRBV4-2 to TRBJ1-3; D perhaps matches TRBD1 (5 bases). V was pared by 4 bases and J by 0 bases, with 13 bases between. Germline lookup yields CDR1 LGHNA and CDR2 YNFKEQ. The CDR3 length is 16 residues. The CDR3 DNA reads TGTGCCAGCAGCCGCGGTCGGGGGGGCTCTGGAAACACCATATATTTT. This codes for CASSRGRGGSGNTIYF.

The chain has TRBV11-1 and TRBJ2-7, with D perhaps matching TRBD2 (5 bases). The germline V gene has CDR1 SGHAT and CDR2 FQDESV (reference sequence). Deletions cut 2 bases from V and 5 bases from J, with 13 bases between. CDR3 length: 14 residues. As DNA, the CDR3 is TGTGCCAGCAGCTTACGGACTCAAGCCGACGAGCAGTACTTC. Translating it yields CASSLRTQADEQYF.

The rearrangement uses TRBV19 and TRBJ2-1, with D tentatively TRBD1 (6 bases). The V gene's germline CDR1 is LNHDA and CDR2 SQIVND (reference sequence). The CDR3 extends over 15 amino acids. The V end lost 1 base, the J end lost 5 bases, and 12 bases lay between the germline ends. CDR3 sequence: CASSIGQGLNNEQFF. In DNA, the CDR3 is TGTGCCAGTAGTATAGGGCAGGGGCTCAACAATGAGCAGTTCTTC. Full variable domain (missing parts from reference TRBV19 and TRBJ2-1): DGGITQSPKYLFRKEGQNVTLSCEQNLNHDAMYWYRQDPGQGLRLIYYSQIVNDFQKGDIAEGYSVSREKKESFPLTVTSAQKNPTAFYLCASSIGQGLNNEQFFGPGTRLTVL.

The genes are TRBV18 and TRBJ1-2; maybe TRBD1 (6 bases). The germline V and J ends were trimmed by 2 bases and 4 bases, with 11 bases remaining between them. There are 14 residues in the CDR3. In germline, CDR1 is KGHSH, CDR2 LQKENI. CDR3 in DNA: TGTGCCAGCTCACCAGACAGGTTGGGCTATGGCTACACCTTC. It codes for CASSPDRLGYGYTF.

In DNA form, the CDR3 reads TGTGCCAGCTCACAAGGACTAGCGGGAGTCTACGAGCAGTACTTC. Translated: CASSQGLAGVYEQYF. The chain couples TRBV18 to TRBJ2-7; 13 positions agree with TRBD2. The CDR3 is made up of 15 amino acids. The germline V gene encodes CDR1 KGHSH and CDR2 LQKENI. The trim removed 4 bases at V and 3 bases at J, leaving 3 bases unmatched.

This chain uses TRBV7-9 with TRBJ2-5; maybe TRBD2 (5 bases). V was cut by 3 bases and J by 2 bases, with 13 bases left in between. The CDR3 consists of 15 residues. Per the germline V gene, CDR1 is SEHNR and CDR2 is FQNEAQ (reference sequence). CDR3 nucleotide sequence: TGTGCCAGCAGCTTCAGGCGGGCAGCACAAGAGACCCAGTACTTC. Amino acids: CASSFRRAAQETQYF.

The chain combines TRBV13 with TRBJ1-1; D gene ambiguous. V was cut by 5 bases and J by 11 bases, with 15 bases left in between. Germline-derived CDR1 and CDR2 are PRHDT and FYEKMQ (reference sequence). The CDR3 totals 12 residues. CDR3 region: CASSGRTVIAFF. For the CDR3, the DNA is TGTGCCAGCAGCGGGAGGACGGTGATCGCTTTCTTT.

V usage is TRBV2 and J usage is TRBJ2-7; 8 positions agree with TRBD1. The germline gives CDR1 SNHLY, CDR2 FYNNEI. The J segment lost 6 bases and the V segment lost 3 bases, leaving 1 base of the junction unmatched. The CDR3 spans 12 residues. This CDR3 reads CASSDRGREQYF. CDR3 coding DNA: TGTGCCAGCAGTGACAGGGGGCGCGAGCAGTACTTC. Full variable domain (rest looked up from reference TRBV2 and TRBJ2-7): EPEVTQTPSHQVTQMGQEVILRCVPISNHLYFYWYRQILGQKVEFLVSFYNNEISEKSEIFDDQFSVERPDGSNFTLKIRSTKLEDSAMYFCASSDRGREQYFGPGTRLTVT.

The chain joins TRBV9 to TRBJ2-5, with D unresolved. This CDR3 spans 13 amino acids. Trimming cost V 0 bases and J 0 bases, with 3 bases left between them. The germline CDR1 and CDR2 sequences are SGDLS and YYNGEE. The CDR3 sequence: CASSVADQETQYF. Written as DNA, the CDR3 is TGTGCCAGCAGCGTAGCCGACCAAGAGACCCAGTACTTC.

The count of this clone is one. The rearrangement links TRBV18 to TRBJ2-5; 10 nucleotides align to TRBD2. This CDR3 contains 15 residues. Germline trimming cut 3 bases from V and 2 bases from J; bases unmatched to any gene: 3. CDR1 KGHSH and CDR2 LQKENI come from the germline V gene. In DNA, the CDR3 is TGTGCCAGCTCACCGTCACTAGCGGGACAAGAGACCCAGTACTTC. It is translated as CASSPSLAGQETQYF.

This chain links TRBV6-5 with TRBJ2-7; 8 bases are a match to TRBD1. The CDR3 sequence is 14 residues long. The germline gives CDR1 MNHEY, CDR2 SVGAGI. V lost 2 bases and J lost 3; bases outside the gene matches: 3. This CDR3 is CASSYLRGHYEQYF. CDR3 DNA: TGTGCCAGCAGTTACCTCAGGGGGCACTACGAGCAGTACTTC.